The sequence of this TCR beta chain was determined in a study of blood T cell repertoires in COVID-19. As for the study in general: PBMCs, B-cell-depleted T cells, or T cells provided the cDNA or gDNA that made up the material.

Membership in each cohort depended on participant-reported clinical history. TCRdb's copy holds only in-frame clones and misses some; the assay was immunoSEQ multiplex PCR. The table shows about 270,000 clones, with over 75% occurring only once. Germline V gives CDR1 SQVTM, CDR2 ANQGSEA. With 1 base clipped from V and 5 bases from J, the junction kept 9 bases outside the gene matches. The CDR3 has 16 amino acids. The TCR sequence derives from a woman aged 18-29 years who had recovered from COVID-19. The chain uses TRBV29-1 and TRBJ1-1; TRBD1 aligns across 11 bases. Sequencing was performed on PBMCs or T cells enriched from blood (not recorded which). CDR3 nucleotide sequence: TGCAGCGTTGAAGCTGGGACAGGGGGAGGAAGGACTGAAGCTTTCTTT. It specifies CSVEAGTGGGRTEAFF.